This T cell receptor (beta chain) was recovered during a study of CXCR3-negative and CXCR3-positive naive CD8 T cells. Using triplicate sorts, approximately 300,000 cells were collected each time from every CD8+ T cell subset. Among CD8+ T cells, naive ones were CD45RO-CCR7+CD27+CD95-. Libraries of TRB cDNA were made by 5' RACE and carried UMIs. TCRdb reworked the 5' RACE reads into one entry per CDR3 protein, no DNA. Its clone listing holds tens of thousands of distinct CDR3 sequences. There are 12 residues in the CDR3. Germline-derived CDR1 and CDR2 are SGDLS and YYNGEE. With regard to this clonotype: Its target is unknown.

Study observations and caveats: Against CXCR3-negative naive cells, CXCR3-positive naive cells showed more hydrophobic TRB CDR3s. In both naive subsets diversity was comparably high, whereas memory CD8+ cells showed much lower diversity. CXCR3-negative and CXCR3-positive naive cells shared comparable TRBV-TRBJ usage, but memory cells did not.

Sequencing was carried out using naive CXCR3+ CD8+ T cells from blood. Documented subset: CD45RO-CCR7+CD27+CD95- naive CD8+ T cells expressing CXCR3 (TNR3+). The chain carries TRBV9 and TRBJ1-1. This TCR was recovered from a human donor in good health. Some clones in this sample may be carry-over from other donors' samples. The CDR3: CASSPLNTEAFF.